This entry lists 22 T cell receptor beta chains sequenced from one sample in a study of T cell repertoires in cytomegalovirus infection. A single record per CDR3 protein comes from TCRdb applying MiXCR to the reads. The sample lists some 700,000 distinct CDR3 sequences; 35% to 40% were seen once. The sequencing input was PBMCs. These receptors all come from a human donor in good health (CMV status not recorded). Some clones in this sample may be carry-over from other donors' samples.

This clonotype has more than one count but fewer than ten. The chain recombines TRBV12-3 or TRBV12-4 with TRBJ1-2; 10 bases are a match to TRBD1. The V segment lost 5 bases and the J segment 4 bases; nucleotides outside the gene matches: 7. The CDR3 totals 15 residues. CDR3 in amino acids: CASSARDRGGYGYTF. The CDR3 DNA sequence: TGTGCCAGCAGTGCCCGGGACAGGGGCGGCTATGGCTACACCTTC.

This chain uses TRBV2 with TRBJ1-5, with D uncertain. Germline-derived CDR1 and CDR2 are SNHLY and FYNNEI. The V end lost 2 bases, the J end lost 4 bases, and 12 bases lay between the germline ends. The CDR3 runs 15 residues. Here the CDR3 reads CASSERGPSNQPQHF. In DNA, the CDR3 is TGTGCCAGCAGTGAACGCGGGCCGTCAAATCAGCCCCAGCATTTT.

J is TRBJ2-7 and V is TRBV7-9; weak D call: TRBD2 (5 bases). Germline assignment: CDR1 SEHNR and CDR2 FQNEAQ (reference sequence). Between the trimmed V and J ends, which lost 1 base and 6 bases, there was a span of 13 bases. The CDR3 consists of 14 residues. In DNA form, the CDR3 reads TGTGCCAGCAGCTTAGTGGGCCAGAGCGGCGAGCAGTACTTC. Encoded protein: CASSLVGQSGEQYF.

This clonotype was detected a few times. This chain joins TRBV27 and TRBJ1-5, with D possibly TRBD1 on 6 matching bases. With 6 bases removed from V and 6 bases from J, the gap between germline ends came to 21 bases. Germline V gives CDR1 MNHEY, CDR2 SMNVEV (reference sequence). This CDR3 spans 16 amino acids. CDR3 sequence: CASSPSGAGGSQPQHF. DNA for the CDR3: TGTGCCAGCAGCCCATCGGGGGCAGGTGGAAGTCAGCCCCAGCATTTT.

V is TRBV3-1 and J is TRBJ2-5; 8 positions match TRBD2. Germline lookup yields CDR1 LGHDT and CDR2 YNNKEL (reference sequence). This CDR3 has 16 amino acids. V lost 3 bases and J lost 5; bases outside the gene matches: 11. The CDR3 is CASSQGSGIVRETQYF. CDR3 DNA sequence: TGTGCCAGCAGCCAGGGTAGCGGGATAGTCCGGGAGACCCAGTACTTC.

The sample holds a few counts of this clonotype. The rearrangement uses TRBV12-3 or TRBV12-4 and TRBJ1-5, with 8 bases lining up with TRBD1. The CDR3 is made up of 17 amino acids. With 5 bases clipped from V and 2 bases from J, the junction kept 11 bases outside the gene matches. CDR3 loop: CASSPRTGSQGNQPQHF. In DNA, the CDR3 is TGTGCCAGCAGTCCCCGGACAGGGAGCCAGGGCAATCAGCCCCAGCATTTT.

There are a few counts of this clonotype. The chain recombines TRBV6-5 with TRBJ1-1; no reliable D call. The CDR3 loop spans 13 amino acids. The germline V gene encodes CDR1 MNHEY and CDR2 SVGAGI. V was cut by 8 bases and J by 7 bases, with 17 bases left in between. CDR3 sequence (DNA): TGTGCCAGCCTACCCCTCGGGCGACTTGAAGCTTTCTTT. Residues: CASLPLGRLEAFF.

This clonotype was found a few times. Its ends do not fully match the called genes, so a read error is possible. The V gene is TRBV7-6, the J gene TRBJ2-3; D not resolved. Per germline, CDR1 SGHVS and CDR2 FNYEAQ. This CDR3 region has 16 residues. The CDR3 sequence is CASSSAKSTSTDTQYF. The CDR3 DNA follows: TGTGCTAGCAGCTCGGCAAAAAGTACTAGCACAGATACGCAGTATTTT.

This clonotype was detected only a few times. The chain employs TRBV28 and TRBJ2-3; no reliable D call. Germline CDR1 and CDR2: MDHEN and SYDVKM. V was trimmed by 3 bases and J by 6 bases, leaving 13 bases between them. CDR3 length: 14 residues. CDR3 in amino acids: CASSFQSSVDTQYF. The CDR3 nucleotides read TGTGCCAGCAGTTTTCAATCCTCCGTGGATACGCAGTATTTT.

The V call is TRBV5-1, the J call TRBJ2-1; 12 bases are shared with TRBD2. This CDR3 is 15 amino acids long. The germline V gene has CDR1 SGHRS and CDR2 YFSETQ. V lost 4 bases, J lost 7 bases, and 6 bases stayed unmatched. DNA for the CDR3: TGCGCCAGCAGCGTGACTAGCGGGAGAGAGAATGAGCAGTTCTTC. This codes for CASSVTSGRENEQFF.

The chain carries TRBV12-3 or TRBV12-4 and TRBJ2-2, with 7 nucleotides matching TRBD2. The V gene end was trimmed by 5 bases and the J gene end by 7 bases; junction bases not matched to a gene: 10. The CDR3 is 15 residues long. CDR3 residues: CASSETSAMSGELFF. CDR3 bases: TGTGCCAGCAGTGAAACTAGCGCTATGAGCGGGGAGCTGTTTTTT.

The chain carries TRBV15 and TRBJ1-5; the D gene is possibly TRBD1 (6 bases). CDR3 length equals 14 residues. CDR1 and CDR2 from the germline V gene are LNHNV and YYDKDF (reference sequence). V shed 0 bases and J shed 6 bases, with 9 bases lying between them. The CDR3: CATSRDGGSQPQHF. As DNA, the CDR3 is TGTGCCACCAGCAGAGATGGGGGCAGTCAGCCCCAGCATTTT.

The CDR3 region has the DNA TGTGCCAGCAATGCGGACACCTACGGCACAGATACGCAGTATTTT. It translates to CASNADTYGTDTQYF. The rearrangement links TRBV12-3 or TRBV12-4 to TRBJ2-3; the D gene is possibly TRBD1 (5 bases). This CDR3 region has 15 residues. Trimming stripped 7 bases from V and 1 base from J, with 15 bases between.

Points on this clonotype: At one boundary the junction diverges from the germline segment, which might be a read error. This chain links TRBV7-6 with TRBJ2-1; 9 nucleotides match TRBD2. The germline V gene has CDR1 SGHVS and CDR2 FNYEAQ. This CDR3 comprises 15 residues. The CDR3 coding sequence is TGTGCTAGCAGCCGACTAGCGGTATCCTACAATGAGCAGTTATTC. Protein sequence: CASSRLAVSYNEQLF.

As concerns this clonotype: A much more abundant neighbour one base away suggests this may be a read error. The chain combines TRBV7-3 with TRBJ2-3, with D possibly being TRBD2 (6 bases). Trimming cost V 7 bases and J 3 bases, with 14 bases left between them. The length of the CDR3 is 14 residues. Germline V gene data show CDR1 as SGHTA and CDR2 as FQGTGA. CDR3 in DNA: TGTGCCAGCATCTACGGGAGTAGGACAGATACGCAGTATTTT. It translates to CASIYGSRTDTQYF. Full variable domain (remainder filled in from reference TRBV7-3 and TRBJ2-3): GAGVSQTPSNKVTEKGKYVELRCDPISGHTALYWYRQSLGQGPEFLIYFQGTGAADDSGLPNDRFFAVRPEGSVSTLKIQRTERGDSAVYLCASIYGSRTDTQYFGPGTRLTVL.

The chain has TRBV2 and TRBJ2-5; 10 nucleotides line up with TRBD1. The CDR3 is 16 amino acids. Germline loops: CDR1 SNHLY, CDR2 FYNNEI. The trim removed 2 bases at V and 6 bases at J, leaving 9 bases unmatched. As DNA, the CDR3 is TGTGCCAGCAGTGAATACCTCCGGGACAGGGGCCAGACCCAGTACTTC. Protein: CASSEYLRDRGQTQYF.

This clonotype appeared a few times. This chain links TRBV20-1 with TRBJ2-7, with TRBD2 as a possible D gene (6 bases). The V gene's germline CDR1 is DFQATT and CDR2 SNEGSKA (reference sequence). V lost 6 bases to trimming and J lost 4 bases, with 13 bases between them. This CDR3 is built from 12 residues. In DNA, the CDR3 is TGCAGTGCACGCTGGGGGGTATACGAGCAGTACTTC. This encodes CSARWGVYEQYF.

The chain couples TRBV2 to TRBJ2-2; D gene uncertain. Trimming removed 2 bases at V and 9 bases at J, with 4 bases between. This CDR3 is built from 11 residues. Germline CDR1 and CDR2: SNHLY and FYNNEI. CDR3 loop: CASSEIRELFF. In nucleotides, the CDR3 is TGTGCCAGCAGTGAAATCCGGGAGCTGTTTTTT.

This sequence joins TRBV12-3 or TRBV12-4 and TRBJ2-5; D is unresolved. This CDR3 contains 12 residues. Trimming stripped 3 bases from V and 5 bases from J, with 7 bases between. CDR3 residues: CASSFTFETQYF. The CDR3 coding sequence is TGTGCCAGCAGTTTTACATTCGAGACCCAGTACTTC.

Points on this clonotype: The final CDR3 position lacks the conserved phenylalanine or tryptophan, pointing to a likely read error. The rearrangement links TRBV6-1 to TRBJ2-7; D not certain. The CDR3 extends over 14 amino acids. Per the germline V gene, CDR1 is MNHNS and CDR2 is SASEGT. V was clipped by 2 bases and J by 3 bases, with 11 bases between them. This chain's CDR3 is CASSESLASYEQYS. In nucleotides, the CDR3 is TGTGCCAGCAGTGAAAGCTTGGCGAGCTACGAGCAGTACTCC.

This clonotype was observed a few times. This chain connects TRBV20-1 to TRBJ1-5; possible D gene TRBD1, 5 bases. This CDR3 contains 13 residues. In germline, CDR1 is DFQATT, CDR2 SNEGSKA (reference sequence). Between the trimmed V and J ends, which lost 5 bases and 3 bases, there was a span of 11 bases. The CDR3 reads CSAPQGFNQPQHF. The CDR3, as DNA: TGCAGTGCTCCGCAGGGTTTCAATCAGCCCCAGCATTTT.

Ten or more counts support this clonotype. This sequence joins TRBV7-2 and TRBJ2-1; D is undetermined. Trimming left V 1 base short and J 5 bases short, with 15 bases between. The CDR3 loop spans 16 amino acids. Germline values: CDR1 SGHTA, CDR2 FQGNSA. The CDR3: CASSLVGLGIHNEQFF. As DNA, the CDR3 is TGTGCCAGCAGCTTAGTTGGGTTGGGGATACACAATGAGCAGTTCTTC.